This TCR beta chain was recorded in a study of somatic mutations in cytotoxic T cells in rheumatoid arthritis. Some clones are missing from TCRdb's copy, which holds only in-frame ones; the method was immunoSEQ multiplex PCR. The data hold more than 25,000 clones, with 82% observed a single time. Germline-derived CDR1 and CDR2 are SNHLY and FYNNEI. The length of the CDR3 is 12 residues. The chain links TRBV2 to TRBJ2-5; D is unresolved. The TCR comes from a man over 45 in good health. Sequencing was done on a sample of CD8+ T cells sorted from blood. This CDR3 is CAAKGPKETQYF. The CDR3 nucleotides read TGTGCGGCAAAAGGACCCAAAGAGACCCAGTACTTC.